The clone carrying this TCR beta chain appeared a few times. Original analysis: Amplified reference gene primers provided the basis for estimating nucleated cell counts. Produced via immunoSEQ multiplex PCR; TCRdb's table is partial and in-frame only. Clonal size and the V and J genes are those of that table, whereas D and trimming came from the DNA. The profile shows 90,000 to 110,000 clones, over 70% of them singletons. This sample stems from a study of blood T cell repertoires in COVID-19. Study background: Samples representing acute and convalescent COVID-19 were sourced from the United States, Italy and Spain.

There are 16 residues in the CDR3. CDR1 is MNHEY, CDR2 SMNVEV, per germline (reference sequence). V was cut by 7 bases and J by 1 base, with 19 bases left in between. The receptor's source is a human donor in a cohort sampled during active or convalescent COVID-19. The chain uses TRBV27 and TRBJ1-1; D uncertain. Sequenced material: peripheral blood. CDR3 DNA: TGTGCCAGCAATCGGTTCATAGGAGGCAAGAACACTGAAGCTTTCTTT. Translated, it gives CASNRFIGGKNTEAFF.